One and the same sample provided the 13 T cell receptor beta chains below, sequenced in a study of shared clonotypes between healthy human individuals. Naive CD8 populations comprised CD45RO-negative cells positively selected for CCR7, excluding terminally differentiated effector memory CD45RA+ cells. Only in-frame clones appear in the TCRdb table, and some are missing; sequencing was by immunoSEQ multiplex PCR. The sample comprises about 2.1 million clones, 90% to 95% of which are singletons, and less than 2% rests with the top ten. Input material: naive CD8+ T cells from PBMCs. The receptors were sampled from a man between 18 and 29 years old in good health. Some clones in this sample may be carry-over from other donors' samples.

The chain employs TRBV28 and TRBJ1-2; the match to TRBD1 covers 7 bases. The length of the CDR3 is 15 residues. The V segment lost 2 bases and the J segment 2 bases; nucleotides outside the gene matches: 5. The germline gives CDR1 MDHEN, CDR2 SYDVKM. CDR3 amino acids: CASSLRSRGNYGYTF. DNA for the CDR3: TGTGCCAGCAGTTTAAGGTCCAGGGGGAACTATGGCTACACCTTC.

The V and J genes are TRBV6-4 and TRBJ2-7; 8 bases map to TRBD2. This CDR3 is 14 amino acids long. V dropped 5 bases and J dropped 7; count of bases not matched to a gene: 10. Germline lookup yields CDR1 MRHNA and CDR2 SNTAGT. The CDR3 DNA sequence: TGTGCCAGCAGTCCCAGAGCGGGAGTGCGTGAGCAGTACTTC. Translating gives CASSPRAGVREQYF.

The rearrangement links TRBV27 to TRBJ2-7; D call uncertain. This CDR3 is 14 amino acids long. The germline V gene has CDR1 MNHEY and CDR2 SMNVEV (reference sequence). V gave up 2 bases and J gave up 3 bases, with 11 bases separating them. This chain's CDR3 is CASSLVGFLYEQYF. CDR3 nucleotide sequence: TGTGCCAGCAGTTTAGTCGGCTTTCTCTACGAGCAGTACTTC.

CDR3 protein: CASSEWAGGKTEAFF. Written as DNA, the CDR3 is TGTGCCAGCAGTGAGTGGGCAGGGGGCAAAACTGAAGCTTTCTTT. The chain has TRBV25-1 and TRBJ1-1, with TRBD1 identical over 8 bases. With 3 bases clipped from V and 5 bases from J, the junction kept 8 bases outside the gene matches. Germline assignment: CDR1 MGHDK and CDR2 SYGVNS. The CDR3 is 15 residues long.

The gene calls are TRBV28 and TRBJ1-2; D remains ambiguous. Germline assignment: CDR1 MDHEN and CDR2 SYDVKM. The CDR3 length is 15 residues. V lost 5 bases to trimming and J lost 6 bases, with 19 bases between them. DNA of the CDR3: TGTGCCAGCAGTGCTTCAACGGAGGGAAGCCATGGCTACACCTTC. Its translation: CASSASTEGSHGYTF.

The rearrangement joins TRBV11-2 to TRBJ2-7; 10 nucleotides line up with TRBD2. V trimming: 1 base; J trimming: 7 bases; junction bases outside the gene matches: 10. The germline gives CDR1 SGHAT, CDR2 FQNNGV. The CDR3 spans 16 residues. The CDR3 coding sequence is TGTGCCAGCAGCTTAGGTCCCGGGACTAGCGCCTTAGAGCAGTACTTC. It codes for CASSLGPGTSALEQYF.

The genes are TRBV6-5 and TRBJ2-3, with 9 bases that match TRBD2. This CDR3 is built from 16 residues. Germline V gene lookup returns CDR1 MNHEY and CDR2 SVGAGI. The V and J ends lost 0 bases and 6 bases, in that order; junction bases with no gene match: 7. The CDR3 coding sequence is TGTGCCAGCAGTTACTCGGGCGGGAGGGCCGGGGATACGCAGTATTTT. This translates into CASSYSGGRAGDTQYF.

On this clone itself: Other DNA sequences in this specimen translate into the identical CDR3. The rearrangement uses TRBV6-5 and TRBJ2-2; D is undetermined. V lost 0 bases and J lost 5, with 7 bases in between. Germline V gene sequence: CDR1 MNHEY, CDR2 SVGAGI. The CDR3 spans 14 residues. The CDR3 DNA reads as TGTGCCAGCAGTTACTCTGCCGCAACCGGGGAGCTGTTTTTT. It is translated as CASSYSAATGELFF.

This chain connects TRBV27 to TRBJ1-5, with D unresolved. The CDR3 has 16 residues. CDR1 is MNHEY and CDR2 is SMNVEV in the germline V gene (reference sequence). Trimming cost V 4 bases and J 0 bases, with 13 bases left between them. The CDR3 sequence: CASSSRGVASNQPQHF. The CDR3 coding sequence is TGTGCCAGCAGTTCGCGCGGGGTGGCTAGCAATCAGCCCCAGCATTTT.

V gene TRBV19 combines with J gene TRBJ2-7; D is possibly TRBD1 (5 bases). The length of the CDR3 is 15 residues. Per the germline V gene, CDR1 is LNHDA and CDR2 is SQIVND (reference sequence). V dropped 3 bases and J dropped 3 bases, with 15 bases sitting between them. Here the CDR3 DNA reads TGTGCCAGTAGTATCGCGAACCAGGGTGGCTACGAGCAGTACTTC. Protein product: CASSIANQGGYEQYF.

The table lists this clone with a count of one. The genes are TRBV7-9 and TRBJ2-4; D is unresolved. The CDR3 consists of 16 residues. V shed 4 bases and J shed 0 bases, with 13 bases lying between them. Germline assignment: CDR1 SEHNR and CDR2 FQNEAQ (reference sequence). The CDR3 sequence: CASSSGSPRAKNIQYF. The DNA of the CDR3 is TGTGCCAGCAGCTCCGGGTCGCCTCGAGCCAAAAACATTCAGTACTTC.

The CDR3 region has the DNA TGTGCCAGCAGCTCCTTACAGGGGAGGCAAGAAAAACTGTTTTTT. It encodes CASSSLQGRQEKLFF. The J gene is TRBJ1-4, the V gene TRBV7-9; 7 bases line up with TRBD1. Germline lookup yields CDR1 SEHNR and CDR2 FQNEAQ (reference sequence). V trimming: 4 bases; J trimming: 8 bases; junction bases outside the gene matches: 10. The CDR3 contains 15 residues.

V usage is TRBV27 and J usage is TRBJ2-1; D is possibly TRBD2 (5 bases). In germline, CDR1 is MNHEY, CDR2 SMNVEV (reference sequence). Trimming shortened V by 3 bases and J by 9 bases, and 12 bases separated the two germline ends. The CDR3 contains 13 residues. The CDR3 loop is CASSLSRAGEQFF. The CDR3 DNA is TGTGCCAGCAGTTTGTCGAGGGCGGGTGAGCAGTTCTTC.